Listed here are 16 T cell receptor beta chains from one sample, sequenced in a study of cytomegalovirus exposure and HLA in healthy donors. Profiling relied on immunoSEQ multiplex PCR, and the TCRdb table lists in-frame clones only, not all of them. Seen here are 150,000 to 170,000 clones, around 84% observed once, and the top ten hold approximately 2%. Source material: PBMCs. Receptors were obtained from a human donor in good health.

The chain combines TRBV19 with TRBJ2-7; TRBD2 matches 9 bases. The CDR3 runs 18 residues. Germline trimming cut 9 bases from V and 5 bases from J; bases unmatched to any gene: 23. Germline CDR1 is LNHDA and CDR2 is SQIVND (reference sequence). The CDR3 loop reads CARPQFLRSGSQPNEQYF. In DNA form, the CDR3 reads TGTGCCAGACCTCAATTCCTCCGTAGCGGGAGTCAACCCAACGAGCAGTACTTC.

The chain recombines TRBV29-1 with TRBJ1-1; weak D call: TRBD1 (5 bases). Germline CDR1 is SQVTM and CDR2 is ANQGSEA. This CDR3 has 11 residues. The V end was cut by 5 bases, the J end by 3 bases, with 7 bases between. The CDR3 reads CSVRGDTEAFF. The CDR3 region has the DNA TGCAGCGTTCGGGGGGACACTGAAGCTTTCTTT.

V and J are TRBV6-5 and TRBJ1-2; TRBD1 might be the D (5 bases). Germline values: CDR1 MNHEY, CDR2 SVGAGI. The V and J ends lost 2 bases and 6 bases respectively, with 7 bases between them. The CDR3 is made up of 12 amino acids. The CDR3 region is CASSYQGDGYTF. As DNA, the CDR3 is TGTGCCAGCAGTTACCAGGGTGATGGCTACACCTTC.

The chain is built from TRBV27 and TRBJ2-7, with unresolved D. Germline loops: CDR1 MNHEY, CDR2 SMNVEV (reference sequence). Trimming took off 3 bases at V and 5 bases at J, with 11 bases between the two ends. This CDR3 contains 13 residues. This CDR3 reads CASSFRSRNEQYF. CDR3 nucleotide sequence: TGTGCCAGCAGTTTTCGTAGCCGGAACGAGCAGTACTTC.

This sequence joins TRBV27 and TRBJ2-2; D ambiguous. Per the germline V gene, CDR1 is MNHEY and CDR2 is SMNVEV (reference sequence). The V and J ends lost 0 bases and 1 base respectively, with 6 bases between them. The CDR3 is 15 residues long. In DNA form, the CDR3 reads TGTGCCAGCAGTTTATCCCGTATGAACACCGGGGAGCTGTTTTTT. Protein: CASSLSRMNTGELFF.

V usage is TRBV6-5 and J usage is TRBJ1-1, with 8 bases matching TRBD1. Germline CDR1 is MNHEY and CDR2 is SVGAGI. The junction had 1 base not matched to a gene; V was cut back by 0 bases and J by 7 bases. The length of the CDR3 is 13 residues. Here the CDR3 DNA reads TGTGCCAGCAGTTACTCGGACAGGGTTGAAGCTTTCTTT. Translated: CASSYSDRVEAFF.

This clone has a handful of counts. This chain connects TRBV19 to TRBJ2-1; 14 nucleotides agree with TRBD2. The V gene's germline CDR1 is LNHDA and CDR2 SQIVND (reference sequence). V was clipped by 4 bases and J by 7 bases; unmatched bases: 3. The CDR3 has 15 amino acids. CDR3 DNA: TGTGCCAGTAGTAGACTAGCGGGAGGGGGTAATGAGCAGTTCTTC. Amino acids: CASSRLAGGGNEQFF.

This clone has more than one count but fewer than ten. J is TRBJ2-1 and V is TRBV9; possibly TRBD2 for D (6 bases). Germline V lookup: CDR1 SGDLS, CDR2 YYNGEE. Trimming took off 3 bases at V and 7 bases at J, with 17 bases between the two ends. This CDR3 is built from 15 residues. This CDR3 is CASSDGGLKRNEQFF. The DNA for the CDR3 is TGTGCCAGCAGCGACGGGGGATTGAAGCGGAATGAGCAGTTCTTC.

The genes are TRBV4-1 and TRBJ1-4; D is possibly TRBD1 (5 bases). V lost 4 bases, J lost 4 bases, and 13 bases lay in between. CDR1 and CDR2 from the germline V gene are MGHRA and YSYEKL. The length of the CDR3 is 15 residues. The CDR3 loop reads CASSRFFQGNEKLFF. In DNA, the CDR3 is TGCGCCAGCAGCCGCTTTTTTCAGGGTAATGAAAAACTGTTTTTT.

The gene calls are TRBV5-6 and TRBJ2-1; D may be TRBD1 (6 bases). CDR1 SGHDT and CDR2 YYEEEE come from the germline V gene. CDR3 length: 17 amino acids. Trimming shortened V by 5 bases and J by 2 bases, and 20 bases separated the two germline ends. In DNA, the CDR3 is TGTGCCAGCAGTCATGAAACAGGGATAAGGACCTACAATGAGCAGTTCTTC. This gives the protein CASSHETGIRTYNEQFF.

V usage is TRBV5-1 and J usage is TRBJ1-3, with TRBD1 as a possible D gene (5 bases). The germline gives CDR1 SGHRS, CDR2 YFSETQ. The CDR3 runs to 14 residues. Trimming took 1 base from V and 2 from J, leaving 7 bases between them. Here the CDR3 DNA reads TGCGCCAGCAGCTTGTCAGGGACTGGAAACACCATATATTTT. It is translated as CASSLSGTGNTIYF.

The DNA for the CDR3 is TGTGCCAGTTCGTGGCAGAGCACAGATACGCAGTATTTT. Residues: CASSWQSTDTQYF. This sequence joins TRBV19 and TRBJ2-3, with unresolved D. Trimming removed 8 bases at V and 0 bases at J, with 9 bases between. This CDR3 contains 13 residues. Germline V gene sequence: CDR1 LNHDA, CDR2 SQIVND (reference sequence).

The CDR3 DNA reads as TGTGCCAGCAGTCCAAAGTCCCCGGGACATTTCCAAGAGACCCAGTACTTC. Residues: CASSPKSPGHFQETQYF. The chain uses TRBV27 and TRBJ2-5, with a tentative D call TRBD1 (6 bases). Germline V gives CDR1 MNHEY, CDR2 SMNVEV (reference sequence). The V end lost 5 bases, the J end lost 1 base, and 20 bases lay between the germline ends. The CDR3 is 17 amino acids.

Comments on this clone: The junction departs from the called germline gene at one end, perhaps through a read error. Here the CDR3 reads CASSQKGGYEQFF. CDR3 nucleotides: TGTGCTAGCAGCCAAAAAGGGGGCTATGAGCAGTTCTTC. The chain combines TRBV7-7 with TRBJ2-1, with 7 bases that match TRBD1. Germline CDR1 is SSHAT and CDR2 is FNYEAQ (reference sequence). The CDR3 is 13 residues long. The whole variable domain, filled in from reference TRBV7-7 and TRBJ2-1, reads GAGVSQSPRYKVTKRGQDVTLRCDPISSHATLYWYQQALGQGPEFLTYFNYEAQPDKSGLPSDRFSAERPEGSISTLTIQRTEQRDSAMYRCASSQKGGYEQFFGPGTRLTVL.

The chain carries TRBV6-1 and TRBJ1-3; D perhaps matches TRBD1 (6 bases). The CDR3 covers 13 residues. The V end lost 8 bases, the J end lost 0 bases, and 8 bases lay between the germline ends. Germline CDR1 MNHNS, CDR2 SASEGT. In DNA, the CDR3 is TGTGCCAGCTCGACAGGCTCTGGAAACACCATATATTTT. Translating gives CASSTGSGNTIYF.

This clone was found a few times. This rearrangement joins TRBV29-1 to TRBJ2-7, with 7 bases lining up with TRBD1. The CDR3 has 13 residues. Germline values: CDR1 SQVTM, CDR2 ANQGSEA. After removal of 7 bases from V and 4 bases from J, the junction contained 10 bases not matched to a gene. The chain's CDR3 is CSATGTEEYEQYF. The CDR3 nucleotides are TGCAGCGCGACCGGGACAGAAGAATACGAGCAGTACTTC.